This TCR beta chain is from a study of blood T cell repertoires in COVID-19. Study in general: PBMCs, B-cell-depleted T cells, or T cells were the source of the cDNA or gDNA that made up the material.

The germline CDR1 and CDR2 sequences are ENHRY and SYGVKD. This CDR3 is 14 amino acids long. The J segment lost 3 bases and the V segment lost 0 bases, leaving 2 bases of the junction unmatched. Recruitment covered roughly 22 US areas and drew participants whose ages spanned about 18 to 100 years. The study counted Cohort 3 donors as recovered given two negative PCRs, clearance, or symptom resolution. Original analysis: Estimated nucleated cell counts came from reference gene primer amplification. TCRdb's table, derived via immunoSEQ multiplex PCR, lists solely in-frame clones and lacks some. The V and J calls and clone size are taken from that table; D and trimming were inferred from the DNA. The table shows a few hundred thousand clones, with roughly 87% occurring only once.

The V and J genes are TRBV10-3 and TRBJ2-7, with 7 bases fitting TRBD1. This sequence was found in a woman between 25 and 40 years old who had recovered from COVID-19. Sequencing was carried out using PBMCs or T cells enriched from blood (not recorded which). CDR3 amino acids: CAISESGQSYEQYF. The CDR3 DNA follows: TGTGCCATCAGTGAGTCGGGACAGAGCTACGAGCAGTACTTC.